This T cell receptor (beta chain) comes out of a study of blood T cell repertoires in COVID-19. In the original workflow: Reference gene primer amplification gave nucleated cell count estimates. Some clones are missing from TCRdb's copy, which holds only in-frame ones; the method was immunoSEQ multiplex PCR. D and trimming come from the DNA, and the V and J calls and clone size come from that table. The sample consists of a few hundred thousand clones, approximately 80% of them appearing once. CDR3 length equals 13 residues. CDR1 is ENHRY and CDR2 is SYGVKD in the germline V gene. Trimming left V 6 bases short and J 5 bases short, with 11 bases between.

The receptor was derived from a woman between 50 and 59 years old with active or convalescent COVID-19. The chain couples TRBV10-3 to TRBJ1-5; D perhaps matches TRBD1 (5 bases). Sequenced material: peripheral blood. The CDR3 sequence is CAIRVGTDQPQHF. In DNA, the CDR3 is TGTGCCATCAGGGTAGGGACTGATCAGCCCCAGCATTTT.